Listed here are 14 T cell receptor beta chains from one sample, sequenced in a study of Graves' ophthalmopathy and Graves' hyperthyroidism. Beta-chain TCR CDR3 regions were amplified from RNA transcripts. First-round RT-PCR with HTBI primers preceded a second-round multiplex PCR. Each CDR3 protein is one row after TCRdb ran MiXCR on the multiplex PCR reads. This table has about 210,000 distinct CDR3 sequences, over 25% appearing once. Specimen: peripheral blood. The source is a man aged 45-65 years with Graves' ophthalmopathy.

This clonotype was observed many times. The chain employs TRBV9 and TRBJ2-7, with 7 bases identical to TRBD1. CDR1 is SGDLS, CDR2 YYNGEE, per germline. Trimming removed 4 bases from V and 6 bases from J; junction bases left unmatched: 13. The CDR3 spans 15 residues. The CDR3 region has the DNA TGTGCCAGCAGCCCACGGGCAGGGGGTTCGGGCGAGCAGTACTTC. It specifies CASSPRAGGSGEQYF.

This chain connects TRBV12-3 or TRBV12-4 to TRBJ2-7; perhaps D is TRBD1 or TRBD2 (6 bases each). The V gene lost 2 bases and the J gene lost 4 bases, with 15 bases spanning the gap. The CDR3 is 15 amino acids. The CDR3, as DNA: TGTGCCAGCAGTTTACGAAGGGGGGAGGATTACGAGCAGTACTTC. Translation: CASSLRRGEDYEQYF.

This clonotype was counted at least ten times. J is TRBJ2-7 and V is TRBV20-1; a possible D gene is TRBD2 (6 bases). CDR1 DFQATT and CDR2 SNEGSKA come from the germline V gene (reference sequence). The CDR3 consists of 13 residues. V lost 3 bases and J lost 0, with 9 bases in between. The CDR3 nucleotides read TGCAGTGCTAGCGGGAGCTCCTCCTACGAGCAGTACTTC. This translates into CSASGSSSYEQYF.

This clonotype occurred many times. V usage is TRBV19 and J usage is TRBJ2-2, with 9 bases aligning to TRBD1. V trimming: 6 bases; J trimming: 6 bases; junction bases outside the gene matches: 5. Germline V lookup: CDR1 LNHDA, CDR2 SQIVND (reference sequence). The CDR3 extends over 14 amino acids. CDR3 sequence reads: CASRQTGGSGELFF. For the CDR3, the DNA is TGTGCCAGTAGACAGACAGGGGGGTCCGGGGAGCTGTTTTTT.

This clonotype was detected ten times or more. This chain connects TRBV5-1 to TRBJ2-7; 9 nucleotides match TRBD1. Germline lookup yields CDR1 SGHRS and CDR2 YFSETQ. V lost 6 bases, J lost 1 base, and 5 bases stayed unmatched. CDR3 length equals 14 residues. The CDR3 loop is CASTHRGRSYEQYF. The CDR3 DNA follows: TGCGCCAGCACCCACAGGGGGCGATCCTACGAGCAGTACTTC.

This clonotype was detected many times. The rearrangement uses TRBV10-3 and TRBJ2-2; D is unclear. Trimming removed 3 bases from V and 4 bases from J, with 3 bases in between. The CDR3 has 12 residues. In germline, CDR1 is ENHRY, CDR2 SYGVKD. The CDR3 here is CAISDLTGELFF. CDR3 in DNA: TGTGCCATCAGTGATCTCACCGGGGAGCTGTTTTTT.

This clonotype has ten or more counts. The chain is built from TRBV20-1 and TRBJ2-5; 8 bases align to TRBD1. Per germline, CDR1 DFQATT and CDR2 SNEGSKA (reference sequence). With V trimmed by 2 bases and J by 5 bases, 4 bases remained unmatched. This CDR3 comprises 13 residues. DNA for the CDR3: TGCAGTGCTAGACTGGACAGGGAGGAGACCCAGTACTTC. Amino acid sequence: CSARLDREETQYF.

This clonotype appeared many times. The chain carries TRBV4-2 and TRBJ2-2, with 7 bases lining up with TRBD2. This CDR3 comprises 15 residues. Looked up from germline, CDR1 is LGHNA and CDR2 is YNFKEQ. Trimming cost V 1 base and J 5 bases; bases outside gene matches: 4. The CDR3 DNA reads as TGTGCCAGCAGCCAAGCAGCGGGATCAACCGGGGAGCTGTTTTTT. It encodes CASSQAAGSTGELFF.

This clonotype appeared many times. V usage is TRBV24-1 and J usage is TRBJ1-2; TRBD1 is a possible D gene (6 bases). The length of the CDR3 is 12 residues. The germline V gene has CDR1 KGHDR and CDR2 SFDVKD. V shed 3 bases and J shed 13 bases, with 14 bases lying between them. The CDR3 here is CATSDVTGRGTF. The CDR3, as DNA: TGTGCCACCAGTGATGTTACAGGGAGAGGCACCTTC.

The rearrangement uses TRBV6-5 and TRBJ2-7; the D gene is possibly TRBD1 (5 bases). With 0 bases removed from V and 6 bases from J, the gap between germline ends came to 6 bases. This CDR3 has 12 amino acids. Germline V gene lookup returns CDR1 MNHEY and CDR2 SVGAGI. CDR3 nucleotide sequence: TGTGCCAGCAGTTACTCGGGGCTCGAGCAGTACTTC. As protein: CASSYSGLEQYF.

The V and J genes are TRBV12-3 or TRBV12-4 and TRBJ2-7; TRBD1 matches 9 bases. This CDR3 is built from 14 residues. Losses at the gene ends were 3 bases for V and 6 bases for J; bases not matched to a gene: 6. CDR3 sequence reads: CASSFGTGSLEQYF. CDR3 bases: TGTGCCAGCAGTTTCGGGACAGGGTCGCTCGAGCAGTACTTC.

This clonotype was observed a few times. The chain has TRBV6-1 and TRBJ1-1; D unclear. The germline V gene encodes CDR1 MNHNS and CDR2 SASEGT. The length of the CDR3 is 12 residues. With 2 bases removed from V and 6 bases from J, the gap between germline ends came to 7 bases. The chain's CDR3 is CASSEKWAEAFF. The CDR3 nucleotides are TGTGCCAGCAGTGAAAAATGGGCTGAAGCTTTCTTT.

The chain recombines TRBV7-8 with TRBJ2-7; 7 bases align to TRBD2. The CDR3 has 15 amino acids. The V segment lost 5 bases and the J segment 2 bases; nucleotides outside the gene matches: 9. CDR1 is SGHVS and CDR2 is FQNEAQ in the germline V gene. CDR3 sequence reads: CASSRDSGPTYEQYF. CDR3 DNA: TGTGCCAGCAGCCGTGATAGCGGGCCAACCTACGAGCAGTACTTC.

In this sample, this clonotype turned up many times. The chain couples TRBV6-5 to TRBJ1-5; no definite D call. Trimming removed 7 bases from V and 5 bases from J, with 12 bases in between. This CDR3 is built from 13 residues. CDR1 and CDR2 from the germline V gene are MNHEY and SVGAGI. In DNA, the CDR3 is TGTGCCAGCACTCACGCGGAGGATCAGCCCCAGCATTTT. This codes for CASTHAEDQPQHF.